This paragraph reports one TCR beta chain. Its antigen remains unidentified. Study donors comprised healthy, HIV-negative adults devoid of recent acute infection or vaccination. Libraries were prepared by immunoSEQ multiplex PCR; TCRdb keeps only in-frame clonotypes and omits some of them. The data contain approximately 980,000 clones, 76% of them singletons. These data are taken from a study of shared clonotypes between healthy human individuals. Overall study results and limits: Estimated richness values were generally larger in naive subsets than in memory subsets.

This CDR3 region has 12 residues. Trimming pared 0 bases from V and 9 bases from J, leaving 3 bases between. Germline lookup yields CDR1 LNHNV and CDR2 YYDKDF (reference sequence). The source material was memory CD4+ T cells sorted from blood. Indicated subset: CD45RA-negative fraction. This TCR was sampled from a young man in good health. The V and J genes are TRBV15 and TRBJ1-6; D uncertain. CDR3 sequence reads: CATSRDISPLHF. The CDR3 DNA reads as TGTGCCACCAGCAGAGATATTTCACCCCTCCACTTT.